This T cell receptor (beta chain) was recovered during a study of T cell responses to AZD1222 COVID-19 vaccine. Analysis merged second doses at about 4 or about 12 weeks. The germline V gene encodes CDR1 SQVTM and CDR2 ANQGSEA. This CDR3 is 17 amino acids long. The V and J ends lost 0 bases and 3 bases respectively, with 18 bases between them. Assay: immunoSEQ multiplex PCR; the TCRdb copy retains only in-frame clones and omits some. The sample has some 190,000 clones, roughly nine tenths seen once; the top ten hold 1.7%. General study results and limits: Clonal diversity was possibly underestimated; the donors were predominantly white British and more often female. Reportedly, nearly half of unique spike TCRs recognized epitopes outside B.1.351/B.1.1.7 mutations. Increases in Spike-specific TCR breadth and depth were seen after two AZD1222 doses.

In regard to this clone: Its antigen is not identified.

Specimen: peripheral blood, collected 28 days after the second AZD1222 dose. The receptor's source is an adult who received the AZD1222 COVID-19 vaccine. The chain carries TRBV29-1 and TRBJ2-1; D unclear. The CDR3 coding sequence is TGCAGCGTTGAAGATCCGTCAAGACGGAGATACTACAATGAGCAGTTCTTC. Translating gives CSVEDPSRRRYYNEQFF.